Shown below are 9 T cell receptor beta chains from a single sample sequenced in a study of STAT5B mutations in CD4+ large granular lymphocyte leukemia. The method was immunoSEQ multiplex PCR; TCRdb's version includes in-frame clones alone and lacks a portion of them. The sample has 30,000 to 40,000 clones; more than 70% are singletons. Sequencing input: CD4+ T cells from blood buffy coats. All receptors derive from a human donor in good health.

CDR3 loop: CASSWMDGASGNTIYF. As DNA, the CDR3 is TGTGCCAGCAGCTGGATGGACGGCGCCTCTGGAAACACCATATATTTT. V usage is TRBV5-6 and J usage is TRBJ1-3; no definite D call. This CDR3 spans 16 amino acids. Germline V gene sequence: CDR1 SGHDT, CDR2 YYEEEE. V dropped 3 bases and J dropped 0 bases, with 13 bases sitting between them. Filled out from reference TRBV5-6 and TRBJ1-3, the complete variable domain reads DAGVTQSPTHLIKTRGQQVTLRCSPKSGHDTVSWYQQALGQGPQFIFQYYEEEERQRGNFPDRFSGHQFPNYSSELNVNALLLGDSALYLCASSWMDGASGNTIYFGEGSWLTVV.

CDR3 in amino acids: CASSYTNARDTQYF. Written as DNA, the CDR3 is TGTGCCAGCAGTTACACCAATGCTCGTGATACGCAGTATTTT. This rearrangement joins TRBV6-5 to TRBJ2-3, with D unclear. V lost 2 bases and J 6 bases, leaving 12 bases between the germline ends. The CDR3 length is 14 residues. Germline V CDR1 and CDR2: MNHEY, SVGAGI.

This clone was counted once. The chain is built from TRBV10-3 and TRBJ2-1; 11 bases fit TRBD2. Germline V CDR1 and CDR2: ENHRY, SYGVKD. The ends lost 4 bases at V and 0 bases at J; junction bases unmatched: 2. CDR3 length equals 16 residues. CDR3: CAISGLAGSSYNEQFF. The CDR3 DNA reads as TGTGCCATCAGTGGACTAGCGGGGAGCTCCTACAATGAGCAGTTCTTC.

This sequence joins TRBV5-1 and TRBJ2-3, with 11 positions matching TRBD2. Germline lookup yields CDR1 SGHRS and CDR2 YFSETQ. V shed 7 bases and J 5 bases; nucleotides not matched to a gene: 6. This CDR3 spans 14 amino acids. The CDR3 bases are TGCGCCAGCGGCGATAGCGGGGGGGTAGATACGCAGTATTTT. Amino acids: CASGDSGGVDTQYF.

This chain links TRBV11-2 with TRBJ1-3, with 8 nucleotides matching TRBD1. Germline V gives CDR1 SGHAT, CDR2 FQNNGV. J gave up 4 bases and V 5 bases, and 7 bases lay outside the gene matches. This CDR3 is 15 amino acids long. CDR3 bases: TGTGCCAGCAGCCCGATCAGGGGGCGCGGAAACACCATATATTTT. Protein: CASSPIRGRGNTIYF.

V usage is TRBV27 and J usage is TRBJ2-2; 12 bases fit TRBD2. CDR3 length equals 17 residues. Germline CDR1 MNHEY, CDR2 SMNVEV (reference sequence). Germline trimming cut 4 bases from V and 3 bases from J; bases unmatched to any gene: 6. In DNA form, the CDR3 reads TGTGCCAGCAGTTCCCTAGGGACTAGCGGGTACACCGGGGAGCTGTTTTTT. Translated, it gives CASSSLGTSGYTGELFF.

J is TRBJ1-6 and V is TRBV2; D is ambiguous. Trimming pared 7 bases from V and 8 bases from J, leaving 18 bases between. CDR3 length equals 15 residues. Looked up from germline, CDR1 is SNHLY and CDR2 is FYNNEI. The CDR3 nucleotides are TGTGCCAGCATTACTGAGGGCACCAATGATTCACCCCTCCACTTT. This sequence encodes CASITEGTNDSPLHF.

This clone was seen only a few times. This chain uses TRBV19 with TRBJ1-5, with 7 bases matching TRBD1. Germline V lookup: CDR1 LNHDA, CDR2 SQIVND (reference sequence). The trim removed 4 bases at V and 7 bases at J, leaving 10 bases unmatched. The length of the CDR3 is 15 residues. The CDR3 is CASSTLTGEGQPQHF. The CDR3 DNA follows: TGTGCCAGTAGTACCCTTACAGGGGAGGGACAGCCCCAGCATTTT. Based on the CDR3 plus reference TRBV19 and TRBJ1-5, the full variable domain is DGGITQSPKYLFRKEGQNVTLSCEQNLNHDAMYWYRQDPGQGLRLIYYSQIVNDFQKGDIAEGYSVSREKKESFPLTVTSAQKNPTAFYLCASSTLTGEGQPQHFGDGTRLSIL.

This chain joins TRBV5-6 and TRBJ2-7; D remains ambiguous. This CDR3 has 11 residues. V lost 3 bases, J lost 5 bases, and 6 bases lay in between. Per the germline V gene, CDR1 is SGHDT and CDR2 is YYEEEE. CDR3 protein: CASSSWDEQYF. The CDR3 DNA is TGTGCCAGCAGCTCATGGGACGAGCAGTACTTC.